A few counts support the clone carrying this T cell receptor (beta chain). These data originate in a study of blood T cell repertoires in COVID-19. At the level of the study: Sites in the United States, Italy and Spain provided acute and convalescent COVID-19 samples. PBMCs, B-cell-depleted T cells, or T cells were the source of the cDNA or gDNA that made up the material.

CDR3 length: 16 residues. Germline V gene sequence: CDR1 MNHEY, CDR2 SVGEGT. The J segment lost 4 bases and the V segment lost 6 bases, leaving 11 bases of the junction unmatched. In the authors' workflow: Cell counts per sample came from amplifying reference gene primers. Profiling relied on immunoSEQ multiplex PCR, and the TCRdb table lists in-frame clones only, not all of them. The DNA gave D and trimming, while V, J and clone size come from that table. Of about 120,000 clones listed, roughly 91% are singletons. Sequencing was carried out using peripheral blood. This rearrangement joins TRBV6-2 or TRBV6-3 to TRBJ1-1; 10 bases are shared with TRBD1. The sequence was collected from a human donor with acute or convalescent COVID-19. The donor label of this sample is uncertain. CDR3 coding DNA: TGTGCCAGCAGCCCTCTCCGGGGACAGGGGCCCACTGAAGCTTTCTTT. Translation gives CASSPLRGQGPTEAFF.